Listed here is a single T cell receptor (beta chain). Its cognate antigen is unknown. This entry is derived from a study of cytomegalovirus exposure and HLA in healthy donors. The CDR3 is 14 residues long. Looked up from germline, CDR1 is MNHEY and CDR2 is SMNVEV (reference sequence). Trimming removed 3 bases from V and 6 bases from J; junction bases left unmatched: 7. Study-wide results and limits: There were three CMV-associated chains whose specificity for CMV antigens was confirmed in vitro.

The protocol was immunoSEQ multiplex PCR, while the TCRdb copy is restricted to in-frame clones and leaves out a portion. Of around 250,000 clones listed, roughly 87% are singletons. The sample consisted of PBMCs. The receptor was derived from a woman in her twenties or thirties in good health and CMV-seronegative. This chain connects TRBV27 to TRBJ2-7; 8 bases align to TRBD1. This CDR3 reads CASSFGQGSSEQYF. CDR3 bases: TGTGCCAGCAGTTTCGGACAGGGTTCTAGCGAGCAGTACTTC.